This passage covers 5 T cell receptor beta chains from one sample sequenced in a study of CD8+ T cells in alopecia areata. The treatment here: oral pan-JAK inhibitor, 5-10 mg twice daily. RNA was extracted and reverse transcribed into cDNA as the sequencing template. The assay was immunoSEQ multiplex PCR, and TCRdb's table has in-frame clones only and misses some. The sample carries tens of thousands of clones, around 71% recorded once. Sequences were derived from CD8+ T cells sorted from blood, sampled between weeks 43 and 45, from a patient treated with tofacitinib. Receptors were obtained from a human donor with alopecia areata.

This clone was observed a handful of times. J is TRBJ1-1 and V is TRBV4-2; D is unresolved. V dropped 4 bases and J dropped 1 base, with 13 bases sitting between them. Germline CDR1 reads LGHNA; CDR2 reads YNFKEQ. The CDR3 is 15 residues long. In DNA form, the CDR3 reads TGTGCCAGCAGCCTATACATGGCTAAGAACACTGAAGCTTTCTTT. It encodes CASSLYMAKNTEAFF.

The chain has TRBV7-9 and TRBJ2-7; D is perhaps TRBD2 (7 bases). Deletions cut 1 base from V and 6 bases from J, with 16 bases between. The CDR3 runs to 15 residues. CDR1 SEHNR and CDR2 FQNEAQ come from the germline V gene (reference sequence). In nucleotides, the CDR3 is TGTGCCAGCAGCTTAGACCACAGCGGGACATCCGAGCAGTACTTC. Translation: CASSLDHSGTSEQYF. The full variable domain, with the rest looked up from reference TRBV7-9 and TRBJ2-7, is DTGVSQNPRHKITKRGQNVTFRCDPISEHNRLYWYRQTLGQGPEFLTYFQNEAQLEKSRLLSDRFSAERPKGSFSTLEIQRTEQGDSAMYLCASSLDHSGTSEQYFGPGTRLTVT.

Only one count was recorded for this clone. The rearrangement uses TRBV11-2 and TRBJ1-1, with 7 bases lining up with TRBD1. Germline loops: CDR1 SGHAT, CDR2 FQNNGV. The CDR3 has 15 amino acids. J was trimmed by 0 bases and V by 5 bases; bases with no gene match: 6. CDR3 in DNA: TGTGCCAGCAGCATTACGGGACAGATGAACACTGAAGCTTTCTTT. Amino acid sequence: CASSITGQMNTEAFF.

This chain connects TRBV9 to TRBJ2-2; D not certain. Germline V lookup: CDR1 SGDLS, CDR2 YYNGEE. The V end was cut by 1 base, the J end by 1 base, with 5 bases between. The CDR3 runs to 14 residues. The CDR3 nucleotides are TGTGCCAGCAGCGTAAGGATGAACACCGGGGAGCTGTTTTTT. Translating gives CASSVRMNTGELFF.

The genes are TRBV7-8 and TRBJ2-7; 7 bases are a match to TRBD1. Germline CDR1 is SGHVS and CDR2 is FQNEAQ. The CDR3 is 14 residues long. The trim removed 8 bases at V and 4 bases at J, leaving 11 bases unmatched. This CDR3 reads CASRRGQSSYEQYF. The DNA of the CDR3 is TGTGCCAGCCGCAGGGGACAGAGCTCTTACGAGCAGTACTTC.